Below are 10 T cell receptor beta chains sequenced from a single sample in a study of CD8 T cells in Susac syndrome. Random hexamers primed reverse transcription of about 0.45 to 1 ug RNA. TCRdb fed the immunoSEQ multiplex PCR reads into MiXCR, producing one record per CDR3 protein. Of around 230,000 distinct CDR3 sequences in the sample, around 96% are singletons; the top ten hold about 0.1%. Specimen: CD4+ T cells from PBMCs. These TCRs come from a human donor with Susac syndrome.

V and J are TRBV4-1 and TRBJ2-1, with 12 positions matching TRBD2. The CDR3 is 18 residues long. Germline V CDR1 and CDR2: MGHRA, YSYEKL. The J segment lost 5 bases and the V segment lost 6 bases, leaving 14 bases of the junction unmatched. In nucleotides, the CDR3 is TGCGCCAGCAGACCAACTCAAGGACTAGCGGGAATGCACAATGAGCAGTTCTTC. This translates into CASRPTQGLAGMHNEQFF.

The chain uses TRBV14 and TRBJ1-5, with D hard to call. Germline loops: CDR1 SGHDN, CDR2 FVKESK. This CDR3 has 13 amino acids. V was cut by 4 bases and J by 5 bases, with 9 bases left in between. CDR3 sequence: CASSPSGYQPQHF. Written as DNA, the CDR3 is TGTGCCAGCAGCCCATCGGGCTATCAGCCCCAGCATTTT.

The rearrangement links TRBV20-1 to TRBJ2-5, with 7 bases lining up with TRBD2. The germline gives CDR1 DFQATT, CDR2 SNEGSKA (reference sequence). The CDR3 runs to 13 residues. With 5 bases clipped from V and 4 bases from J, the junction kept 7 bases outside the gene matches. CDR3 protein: CSAGTSARETQYF. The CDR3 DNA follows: TGCAGTGCTGGTACTAGCGCGCGAGAGACCCAGTACTTC.

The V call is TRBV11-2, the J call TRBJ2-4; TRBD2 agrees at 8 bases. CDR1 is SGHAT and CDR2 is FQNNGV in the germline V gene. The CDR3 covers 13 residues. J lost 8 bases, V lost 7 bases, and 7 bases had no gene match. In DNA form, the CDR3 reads TGTGCCAGCAACAAGCGGGAGCGGGACATTCAGTACTTC. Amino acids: CASNKRERDIQYF.

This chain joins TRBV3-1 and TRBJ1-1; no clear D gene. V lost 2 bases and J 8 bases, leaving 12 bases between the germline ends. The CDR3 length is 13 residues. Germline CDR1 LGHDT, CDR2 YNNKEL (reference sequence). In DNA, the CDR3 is TGTGCCAGCAGCCAATTGGCTCCGGGAGAAGCTTTCTTT. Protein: CASSQLAPGEAFF.

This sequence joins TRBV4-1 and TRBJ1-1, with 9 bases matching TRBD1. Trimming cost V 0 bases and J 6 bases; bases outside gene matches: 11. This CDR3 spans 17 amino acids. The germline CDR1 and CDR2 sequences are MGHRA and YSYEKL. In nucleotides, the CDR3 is TGCGCCAGCAGCCAAGATTTACAGGGGGCGGTTGGACCTGAAGCTTTCTTT. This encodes CASSQDLQGAVGPEAFF.

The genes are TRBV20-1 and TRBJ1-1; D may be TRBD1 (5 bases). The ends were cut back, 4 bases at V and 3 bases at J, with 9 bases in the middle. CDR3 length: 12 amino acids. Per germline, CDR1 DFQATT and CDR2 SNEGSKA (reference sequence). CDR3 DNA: TGCAGTGCTACAGGGATTTACACTGAAGCTTTCTTT. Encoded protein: CSATGIYTEAFF.

CDR3: CASRQPGQGFHEQYF. CDR3 nucleotides: TGTGCCAGCAGACAACCGGGACAGGGGTTCCACGAGCAGTACTTC. This chain connects TRBV5-4 to TRBJ2-7; 10 bases fit TRBD1. Trimming took 5 bases from V and 5 from J; bases not matched to a gene: 10. The germline V gene encodes CDR1 SGHNT and CDR2 YYREEE (reference sequence). This CDR3 is built from 15 residues.

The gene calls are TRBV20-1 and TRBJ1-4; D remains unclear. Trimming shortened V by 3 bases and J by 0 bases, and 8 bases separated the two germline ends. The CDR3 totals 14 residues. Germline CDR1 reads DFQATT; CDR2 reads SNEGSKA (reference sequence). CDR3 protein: CSARDWATNEKLFF. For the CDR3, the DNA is TGCAGTGCTAGGGACTGGGCAACTAATGAAAAACTGTTTTTT.

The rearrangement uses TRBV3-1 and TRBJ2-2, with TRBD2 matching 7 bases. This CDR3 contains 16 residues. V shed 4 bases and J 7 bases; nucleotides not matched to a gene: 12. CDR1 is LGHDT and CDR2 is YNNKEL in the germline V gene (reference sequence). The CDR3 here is CASSRGQPSGGGELFF. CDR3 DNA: TGTGCCAGCAGCCGCGGACAACCTTCGGGGGGCGGGGAGCTGTTTTTT.